These 20 T cell receptor beta chains came from one sample sequenced in a study of CDR3 diversity in severe acne (dated 2019 in TCRdb). Libraries were constructed by PCR. Sequenced using an Illumina HiSeq 2000. The public sequencing data were trimmed at Q25 with fastp and processed into clonotypes with MiXCR by TCRdb, which kept only in-frame beta chains. Rows are unified per CDR3 protein, each entry keeping the most common DNA and genes. The sample table lists over 85,000 distinct CDR3 sequences, more than 45% of them with a count of one. Of the sample, roughly 12% falls within the top ten clones. The sequenced sample consisted of blood. The receptors were sampled from a male donor with acne.

As regards this clonotype: The conserved phenylalanine or tryptophan normally closing the CDR3 is absent here, so this likely arose from a read error. Because the CDR3's place on the DNA is in doubt, the DNA is left out and the CDR3 is given as listed by TCRdb. J is TRBJ1-4 and V is TRBV28. The CDR3 sequence runs 8 residues, both termini included. Germline lookup yields CDR1 MDHEN and CDR2 SYDVKM. This CDR3 reads CASNRGDY.

In its sample, this clonotype is medium-sized. This chain connects TRBV11-1 to TRBJ2-7; D is undetermined. The V gene's germline CDR1 is SGHAT and CDR2 FQDESV (reference sequence). V shed 1 base and J shed 4 bases, with 8 bases lying between them. This CDR3 spans 13 amino acids. DNA for the CDR3: TGTGCCAGCAGCTTAGAACGCAGTTACGAGCAGTACTTC. Translation gives CASSLERSYEQYF.

V usage is TRBV20-1 and J usage is TRBJ2-1; 8 bases align to TRBD2. Trimming removed 5 bases from V and 11 bases from J; junction bases left unmatched: 17. CDR3 size: 15 residues. The germline CDR1 and CDR2 sequences are DFQATT and SNEGSKA (reference sequence). The CDR3 DNA is TGCAGTGCTGCCGGGGGAAGCGGGAGAACCGATAAGCAGTTCTTC. It translates to CSAAGGSGRTDKQFF.

The rearrangement uses TRBV7-8 and TRBJ1-2; D ambiguous. V lost 0 bases, J lost 7 bases, and 18 bases lay in between. The length of the CDR3 is 16 residues. Germline V CDR1 and CDR2: SGHVS, FQNEAQ. The CDR3 here is CASSLAGVTFEGGYTF. CDR3 nucleotides: TGTGCCAGCAGCTTAGCTGGTGTTACATTCGAGGGTGGCTACACCTTC.

This rearrangement joins TRBV27 to TRBJ2-7; 7 bases agree with TRBD2. The CDR3 spans 15 residues. Losses at the gene ends were 0 bases for V and 2 bases for J; bases not matched to a gene: 4. The germline V gene encodes CDR1 MNHEY and CDR2 SMNVEV (reference sequence). Here the CDR3 reads CASSLSAGVTYEQYF. In DNA form, the CDR3 reads TGTGCCAGCAGTTTATCGGCGGGAGTGACCTACGAGCAGTACTTC.

The genes are TRBV4-3 and TRBJ2-7; TRBD2 aligns across 11 bases. This CDR3 has 17 amino acids. Germline V gives CDR1 LGHNA, CDR2 YSLEER. The J segment lost 0 bases and the V segment lost 1 base, leaving 5 bases of the junction unmatched. DNA of the CDR3: TGCGCCAGCAGCCAAGGGCTAGCGGGAGGTAGCTCCTACGAGCAGTACTTC. It encodes CASSQGLAGGSSYEQYF.

The rearrangement joins TRBV7-9 to TRBJ2-3; D perhaps matches TRBD2 (6 bases). Trimming took off 4 bases at V and 1 base at J, with 24 bases between the two ends. CDR1 and CDR2 from the germline V gene are SEHNR and FQNEAQ (reference sequence). CDR3 length equals 19 residues. CDR3 DNA sequence: TGTGCCAGCAGCTATGACCTTGAGGGGAGGAGGCACGGCACAGATACGCAGTATTTT. Protein sequence: CASSYDLEGRRHGTDTQYF. The full variable domain, rest sourced from reference TRBV7-9 and TRBJ2-3, is DTGVSQNPRHKITKRGQNVTFRCDPISEHNRLYWYRQTLGQGPEFLTYFQNEAQLEKSRLLSDRFSAERPKGSFSTLEIQRTEQGDSAMYLCASSYDLEGRRHGTDTQYFGPGTRLTVL.

Points on this clonotype: A much larger clone lies one base from this, so it may be a read error. This chain connects TRBV11-2 to TRBJ2-1; tentatively, D is TRBD2 (5 bases). Germline V lookup: CDR1 SGHAT, CDR2 FQNNGV. The CDR3 sequence is 15 residues long. The CDR3 DNA follows: TGTGCCAGCAGCTTACCCGGGGTTATCTACAATGAGCGGTTCTTC. It specifies CASSLPGVIYNERFF.

The chain combines TRBV15 with TRBJ2-7; D gene unclear. Germline values: CDR1 LNHNV, CDR2 YYDKDF (reference sequence). The CDR3 sequence is 14 residues long. V was shortened by 3 bases and J by 6 bases, with 15 bases between the two germline ends. CDR3 in amino acids: CATSSQDLGGEQYF. CDR3 nucleotides: TGTGCCACCAGCAGCCAAGATCTCGGCGGCGAGCAGTACTTC.

The rearrangement uses TRBV11-1 and TRBJ1-2, with D possibly TRBD1 on 5 matching bases. Germline V gene data show CDR1 as SGHAT and CDR2 as FQDESV (reference sequence). Trimming took off 1 base at V and 3 bases at J, with 12 bases between the two ends. There are 15 residues in the CDR3. The CDR3 DNA reads as TGTGCCAGCAGCTTAGTAGGGGCTTTCGACTATGGCTACACCTTC. It specifies CASSLVGAFDYGYTF.

The chain combines TRBV13 with TRBJ2-5; D unclear. V was cut by 3 bases and J by 5 bases, with 10 bases left in between. The CDR3 sequence is 13 residues long. Germline V gives CDR1 PRHDT, CDR2 FYEKMQ (reference sequence). CDR3 sequence: CASSFLLRETQYF. The CDR3 DNA reads TGTGCCAGCAGCTTCCTCTTGCGGGAGACCCAGTACTTC.

This sequence joins TRBV12-3 or TRBV12-4 and TRBJ2-1; possibly TRBD2 for D (6 bases). The V end lost 3 bases, the J end lost 12 bases, and 18 bases lay between the germline ends. There are 14 residues in the CDR3. In DNA, the CDR3 is TGTGCCAGCAGTTTCGGAGGGTACACAGATACGCAGTTCTTC. Translated, it gives CASSFGGYTDTQFF.

The chain couples TRBV28 to TRBJ2-7; 9 bases agree with TRBD1. V lost 3 bases to trimming and J lost 4 bases; unmatched junction nucleotides: 19. This CDR3 contains 19 residues. CDR1 and CDR2 from the germline V gene are MDHEN and SYDVKM. The CDR3 here is CASSFPGPTGTGKGYEQYF. In DNA, the CDR3 is TGTGCCAGCAGTTTCCCTGGCCCAACGGGGACAGGGAAGGGGTACGAGCAGTACTTC.

In its sample, this clonotype was seen once. A much larger clone differs from this one at a single base, so this may be a read error. This sequence joins TRBV7-3 and TRBJ2-5; a weak D match, TRBD1 (6 bases). The V end lost 6 bases, the J end lost 4 bases, and 18 bases lay between the germline ends. The germline CDR1 and CDR2 sequences are SGHTA and FQGTGA. The CDR3 is 15 amino acids. This CDR3 reads CASRLGHPLGETQYF. The CDR3 DNA follows: TGTGCCAGCAGACTGGGACACCCCCTCGGAGAGACCCAGTACTTC. Filled out from reference TRBV7-3 and TRBJ2-5, the complete variable domain reads GAGVSQTPSNKVTEKGKYVELRCDPISGHTALYWYRQSLGQGPEFLIYFQGTGAADDSGLPNDRFFAVRPEGSVSTLKIQRTERGDSAVYLCASRLGHPLGETQYFGPGTRLLVL.

The chain carries TRBV28 and TRBJ2-5; D not certain. This CDR3 region has 11 residues. Germline-derived CDR1 and CDR2 are MDHEN and SYDVKM. V lost 6 bases and J 8 bases, leaving 10 bases between the germline ends. In nucleotides, the CDR3 is TGTGCCAGCAGAGATCGGTCCACCCAGTACTTC. This encodes CASRDRSTQYF.

This clonotype was detected a few times. J is TRBJ1-2 and V is TRBV20-1, with a weak D call TRBD1 (5 bases). The germline V and J ends were trimmed by 4 bases and 4 bases, with 10 bases remaining between them. Germline V gene sequence: CDR1 DFQATT, CDR2 SNEGSKA (reference sequence). The CDR3 sequence is 12 residues long. The CDR3 DNA is TGCAGTGCTACAGGGCGGTCCTATGGCTACACCTTC. Its translation is CSATGRSYGYTF.

This clonotype was counted ten times or more. The chain recombines TRBV7-2 with TRBJ2-2; unclear D gene. Germline CDR1 is SGHTA and CDR2 is FQGNSA. This CDR3 has 13 residues. The V end was cut by 2 bases, the J end by 2 bases, with 3 bases between. The DNA for the CDR3 is TGTGCCAGCAGCTTATTAAACACCGGGGAGCTGTTTTTT. It codes for CASSLLNTGELFF.

The CDR3 is CASSVGEMGNQPQHF. In DNA form, the CDR3 reads TGTGCCAGCAGCGTAGGGGAGATGGGCAATCAGCCCCAGCATTTT. The V gene is TRBV9, the J gene TRBJ1-5, with D unresolved. Trimming removed 0 bases from V and 2 bases from J, with 9 bases in between. CDR1 is SGDLS, CDR2 YYNGEE, per germline. The CDR3 covers 15 residues.

To note about this clonotype: A much larger clone is a single base away; this may be a read error. V and J are TRBV19 and TRBJ2-1; D call uncertain. Germline V gene data show CDR1 as LNHDA and CDR2 as SQIVND (reference sequence). CDR3 size: 14 residues. The V gene lost 4 bases and the J gene lost 4 bases, with 11 bases spanning the gap. CDR3 nucleotides: TGTGCCAGTAGTACAGAACAGACATACAATGAGCAGTTCTTC. It encodes CASSTEQTYNEQFF.

The CDR3 region is CASSFSGNNSPLHF. In DNA, the CDR3 is TGTGCCAGCAGCTTTTCAGGCAATAATTCACCCCTCCACTTT. The rearrangement uses TRBV7-2 and TRBJ1-6; D gene uncertain. This CDR3 is built from 14 residues. Germline lookup yields CDR1 SGHTA and CDR2 FQGNSA. Between the trimmed V and J ends, which lost 3 bases and 5 bases, there was a span of 8 bases.